Listed below are T cell receptor beta chains from one sample, sequenced in a study of cytomegalovirus exposure and HLA in healthy donors. Produced via immunoSEQ multiplex PCR; TCRdb's table is partial and in-frame only. The sample has approximately 180,000 clones, approximately 86% seen once. The specimen sequenced was PBMCs. The receptors shown here come from a young man in good health and CMV-seropositive. The CDR3 runs from the conserved cysteine through the conserved F or W. The D gene is left open where the match is weak. The size entry is marked missing in some rows and otherwise reads once, few, many or a size class.

>-|TRBJ2-1|TRBD2|TRBV2
TGTGCCAGCAGTGAAGGGCTAGCGGGAGTTGGTGAGCAGTTCTTC
CASSEGLAGVGEQFF
>-|TRBJ1-6|TRBD1|TRBV10-3
TGTGCCATCAGTGAGTTTGGGCCGGGACAGGGGGTTTATCCCCTCCACTTT
CAISEFGPGQGVYPLHF
>-|TRBJ2-5|TRBD1|TRBV5-1
TGCGCCAGCAGCTTCGGGACAGGGGGGCAAGAGACCCAGTACTTC
CASSFGTGGQETQYF
>-|TRBJ2-1|-|TRBV28
TGTGCCAGCAGTTTGGGACTTAAGAGTGAGCAGTTCTTC
CASSLGLKSEQFF
>-|TRBJ2-7|-|TRBV7-2
TGTGCCAGCGTGCGGGGCTACGAGCAGTACTTC
CASVRGYEQYF
>-|TRBJ1-2|-|TRBV18
TGTGCCAGCTCACCGGGCGTAAACTATGGCTACACCTTC
CASSPGVNYGYTF
>-|TRBJ1-1|-|TRBV5-6
TGTGCCAGCAGCTCTAGACTGCGGAACACTGAAGCTTTCTTT
CASSSRLRNTEAFF
>-|TRBJ2-1|TRBD2|TRBV5-4
TGTGCCAGCAGCTTGGCTAGCGGAGAGCAGTTCTTC
CASSLASGEQFF
>once|TRBJ2-1|-|TRBV18
TGTGCCAGCCGTCCTGGGGCCAGCTCCTACAATGAGCAGTTCTTC
CASRPGASSYNEQFF
>-|TRBJ2-5|-|TRBV28
TGTGCCAGCAGTTTCCCTACCGGGACTCCTCAAGAGACCCAGTACTTC
CASSFPTGTPQETQYF
>-|TRBJ2-2|-|TRBV18
TGTGCCAGCTCACCAATAACTGGACTTGTACCCGGGGAGCTGTTTTTT
CASSPITGLVPGELFF
>-|TRBJ1-5|-|TRBV2
TGTGCCAGCAGTGGGGGGGACAGCAATCAGCCCCAGCATTTT
CASSGGDSNQPQHF
>-|TRBJ2-3|-|TRBV7-6
TGTGCCAGCACCCTAGAGGGGGAGAACACAGATACGCAGTATTTT
CASTLEGENTDTQYF
>-|TRBJ1-1|-|TRBV6-5
TGTGCCAGCAGTTACTCGCCAGGGAGGTCGAACACTGAAGCTTTCTTT
CASSYSPGRSNTEAFF
>-|TRBJ2-2|TRBD2|TRBV18
TGTGCCAGCTCACCCCCTTGGGGAGGGGTGAACACCGGGGAGCTGTTTTTT
CASSPPWGGVNTGELFF
>-|TRBJ1-5|-|TRBV2
TGTGCCAGCAGTCGGGACACATCCAATCAGCCCCAGCATTTT
CASSRDTSNQPQHF
>-|TRBJ1-2|-|TRBV15
TGTGCCATCAGTACAGGTTCCAACTATGGCTACACCTTC
CAISTGSNYGYTF
>-|TRBJ1-1|-|TRBV27
TGTGCCAGCAGCTTTCACAGGGCGGGTGAAGCTTTCTTT
CASSFHRAGEAFF
>few|TRBJ1-5|TRBD1|TRBV2
TGTGCCAGCAGCGGGACAGGGGAACATCAGCCCCAGCATTTT
CASSGTGEHQPQHF
>-|TRBJ1-3|-|TRBV6-5
TGTGCCAGCAGTTACGTCAGGGACTCTGGAAACACCATATATTTT
CASSYVRDSGNTIYF
>-|TRBJ2-7|-|TRBV4-3
TGCGCCAGCAGCCAAGACCAGGGGGGCGCCTACGAGCAGTACTTC
CASSQDQGGAYEQYF
>-|TRBJ1-6|-|TRBV19
TGTGCCAGTCACGACAGAAGCTCCTATAATTCACCCCTCCACTTT
CASHDRSSYNSPLHF
>-|TRBJ2-7|TRBD2|TRBV28
TGTGCCAGCAGACCCGGACTAGCGGGAGCAAGGGGTCACGACTTC
CASRPGLAGARGHDF
>-|TRBJ2-1|-|TRBV27
TGTGCCAGCAGCATGGGAAAAGGGGGACCCTACAATGAGCAGTTCTTC
CASSMGKGGPYNEQFF
>-|TRBJ2-4|TRBD2|TRBV7-9
TGTGCCAGCACTACCGCGGGGGGGAGTGGTAACATTCAGTACTTC
CASTTAGGSGNIQYF
>once|TRBJ2-2|TRBD2|TRBV9
TGTGCCAGCAGCGAATCTAGCGGGGGGGCCCTCGGGGAGCTGTTTTTT
CASSESSGGALGELFF
>once|TRBJ2-7|-|TRBV29-1
TGCAGCGCAGCCTCAGGGGCTGGGTACGAGCAGTACTTC
CSAASGAGYEQYF
>-|TRBJ1-2|TRBD1|TRBV10-3
TGTGCCATCAGTGAATCCGGGACAGGGGGTCGTGGCTACACCTTC
CAISESGTGGRGYTF
>-|TRBJ2-2|-|TRBV7-2
TGTGCCAGCAGCCCACGACTCCCGAACACCGGGGAGCTGTTTTTT
CASSPRLPNTGELFF
>-|TRBJ2-5|-|TRBV28
TGTGCCAGCAGGGGGGGATCTTTAGCGGTCCTGTACCAAGAGACCCAGTACTTC
CASRGGSLAVLYQETQYF
>-|TRBJ2-3|-|TRBV15
TGTGCCACCAGCAGAGACCGGGGAGGGGGGGGAGATACGCAGTATTTT
CATSRDRGGGGDTQYF